Sequencing of this T cell receptor beta chain was carried out in a study of blood T cells in healthy people across ages. Overall study: Through template switching, about one barcoded beta molecule was captured per two T cells, as measured in model experiments.

The ends lost 0 bases at V and 11 bases at J; junction bases unmatched: 20. Per germline, CDR1 LGHNA and CDR2 YSLEER. CDR3 length: 19 amino acids. Points on this clonotype: The antigen is unknown.

The use of a sample-barcoded 5' primer and a J-beta primer mix characterized a second PCR of about 7 to 12 cycles. TCRdb reprocessed the 5' RACE reads via MiXCR and lists one record per CDR3 protein. The profile shows around 1,600,000 distinct CDR3 sequences, roughly 43% of them singletons. Study results and caveats: Versus aged donors, long-lived donors had higher diversity and more naive CD4+ cells. A conclusive naive versus antigen-experienced comparison was prevented by the unsorted PBMCs.

This clonotype was sampled from a woman between 18 and 29 years old in good health. The rearrangement joins TRBV4-3 to TRBJ2-5; 11 bases match TRBD2. The source material was blood. This chain's CDR3 is CASSQDALAGGFTYNEQYF. The CDR3 DNA reads as TGCGCCAGCAGCCAAGATGCCCTAGCGGGGGGATTCACCTACAATGAGCAGTACTTC.